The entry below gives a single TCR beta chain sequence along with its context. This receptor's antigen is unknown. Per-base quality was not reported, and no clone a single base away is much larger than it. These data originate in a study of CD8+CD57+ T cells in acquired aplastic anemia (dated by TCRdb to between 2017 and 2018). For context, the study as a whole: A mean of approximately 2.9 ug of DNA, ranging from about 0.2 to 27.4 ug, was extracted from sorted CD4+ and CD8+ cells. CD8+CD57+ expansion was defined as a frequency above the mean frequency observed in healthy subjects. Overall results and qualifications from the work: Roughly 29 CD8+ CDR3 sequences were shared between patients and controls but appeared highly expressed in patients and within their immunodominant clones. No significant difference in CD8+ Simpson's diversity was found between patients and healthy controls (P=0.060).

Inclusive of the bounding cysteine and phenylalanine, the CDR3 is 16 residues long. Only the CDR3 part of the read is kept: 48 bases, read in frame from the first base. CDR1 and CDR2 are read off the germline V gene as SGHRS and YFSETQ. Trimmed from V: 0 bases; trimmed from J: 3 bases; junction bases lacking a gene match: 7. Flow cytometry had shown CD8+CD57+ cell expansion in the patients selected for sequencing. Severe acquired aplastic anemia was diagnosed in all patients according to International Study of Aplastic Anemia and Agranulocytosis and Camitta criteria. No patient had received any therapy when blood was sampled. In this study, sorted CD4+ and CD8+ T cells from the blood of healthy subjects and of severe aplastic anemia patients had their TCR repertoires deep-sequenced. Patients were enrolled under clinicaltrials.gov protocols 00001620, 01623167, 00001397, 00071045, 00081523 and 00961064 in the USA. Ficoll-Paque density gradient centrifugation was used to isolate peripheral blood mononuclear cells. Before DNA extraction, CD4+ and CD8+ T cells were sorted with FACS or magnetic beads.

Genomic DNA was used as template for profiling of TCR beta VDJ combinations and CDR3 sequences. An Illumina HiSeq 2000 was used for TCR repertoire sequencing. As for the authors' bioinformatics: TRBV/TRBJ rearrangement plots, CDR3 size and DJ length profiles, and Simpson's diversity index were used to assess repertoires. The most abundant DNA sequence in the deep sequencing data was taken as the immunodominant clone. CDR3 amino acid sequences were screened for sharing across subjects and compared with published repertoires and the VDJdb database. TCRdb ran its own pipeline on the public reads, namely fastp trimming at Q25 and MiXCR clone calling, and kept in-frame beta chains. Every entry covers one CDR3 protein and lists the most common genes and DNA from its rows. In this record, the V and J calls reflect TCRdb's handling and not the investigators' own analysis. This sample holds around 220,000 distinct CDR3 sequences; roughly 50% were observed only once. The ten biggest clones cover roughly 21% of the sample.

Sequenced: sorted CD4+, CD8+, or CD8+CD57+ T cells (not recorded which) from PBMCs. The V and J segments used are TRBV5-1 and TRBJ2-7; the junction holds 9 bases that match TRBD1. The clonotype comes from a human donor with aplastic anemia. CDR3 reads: CASSLGPGQGHYEQYF. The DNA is TGCGCCAGCAGCTTGGGGCCGGGACAGGGCCACTACGAGCAGTACTTC.